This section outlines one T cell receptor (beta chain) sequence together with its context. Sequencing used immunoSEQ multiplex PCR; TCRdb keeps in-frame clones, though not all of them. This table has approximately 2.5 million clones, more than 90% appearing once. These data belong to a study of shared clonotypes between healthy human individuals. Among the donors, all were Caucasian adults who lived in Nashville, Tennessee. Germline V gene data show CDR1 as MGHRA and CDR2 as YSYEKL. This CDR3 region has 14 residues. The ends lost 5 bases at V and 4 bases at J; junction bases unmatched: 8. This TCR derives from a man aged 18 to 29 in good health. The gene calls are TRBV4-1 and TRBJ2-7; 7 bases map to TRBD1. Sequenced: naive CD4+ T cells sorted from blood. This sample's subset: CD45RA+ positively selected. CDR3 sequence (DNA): TGCGCCAGCAGCAGGATACCGACAGGGTACGAGCAGTACTTC. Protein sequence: CASSRIPTGYEQYF.